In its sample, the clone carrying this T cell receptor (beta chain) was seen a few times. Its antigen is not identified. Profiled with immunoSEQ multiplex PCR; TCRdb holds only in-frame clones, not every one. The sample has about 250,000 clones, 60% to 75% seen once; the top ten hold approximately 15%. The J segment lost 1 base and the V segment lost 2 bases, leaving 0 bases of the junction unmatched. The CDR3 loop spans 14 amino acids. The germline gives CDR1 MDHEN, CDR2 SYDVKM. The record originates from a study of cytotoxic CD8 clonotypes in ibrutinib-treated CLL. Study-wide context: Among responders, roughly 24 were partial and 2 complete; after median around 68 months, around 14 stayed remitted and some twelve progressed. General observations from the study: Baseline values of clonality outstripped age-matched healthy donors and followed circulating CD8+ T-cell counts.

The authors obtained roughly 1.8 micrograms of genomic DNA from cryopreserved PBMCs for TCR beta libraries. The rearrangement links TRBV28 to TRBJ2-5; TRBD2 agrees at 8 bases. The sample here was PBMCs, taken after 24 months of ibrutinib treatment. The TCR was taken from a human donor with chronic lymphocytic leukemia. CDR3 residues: CASSLSGGQETQYF. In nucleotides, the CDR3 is TGTGCCAGCAGTTTAAGCGGGGGCCAAGAGACCCAGTACTTC.